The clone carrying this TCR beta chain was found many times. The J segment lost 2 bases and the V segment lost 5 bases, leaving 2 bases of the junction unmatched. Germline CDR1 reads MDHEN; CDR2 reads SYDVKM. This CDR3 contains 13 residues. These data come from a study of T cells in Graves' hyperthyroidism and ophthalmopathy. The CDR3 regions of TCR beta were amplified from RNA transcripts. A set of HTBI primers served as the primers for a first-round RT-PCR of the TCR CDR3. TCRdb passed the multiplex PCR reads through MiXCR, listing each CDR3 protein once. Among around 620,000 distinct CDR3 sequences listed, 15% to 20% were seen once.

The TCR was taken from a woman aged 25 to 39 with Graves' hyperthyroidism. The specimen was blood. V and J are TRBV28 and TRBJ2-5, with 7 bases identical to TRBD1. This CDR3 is CASSPTGQETQYF. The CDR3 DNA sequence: TGTGCCAGCAGTCCGACAGGGCAAGAGACCCAGTACTTC. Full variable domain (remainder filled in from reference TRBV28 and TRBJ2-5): DVKVTQSSRYLVKRTGEKVFLECVQDMDHENMFWYRQDPGLGLRLIYFSYDVKMKEKGDIPEGYSVSREKKERFSLILESASTNQTSMYLCASSPTGQETQYFGPGTRLLVL.